What follows are 5 T cell receptor beta chains derived from one specimen sequenced in a study of blood T cell repertoires in COVID-19 (TCRdb year 2020). Library preparation employed the immunoSEQ multiplex PCR assay. What TCRdb holds here is the immuneACCESS table cut down to in-frame rearrangements. Part of the clones is not present; checked against another copy, under half of the missing clones reflect an unresolved V gene, and the others are unexplained. The sample records approximately 250,000 clones, 84% of which are singletons. Of the sample, about 1.5% is held by the ten largest clones. Input material: peripheral blood. Source of these receptors: a middle-aged woman who had recovered from COVID-19.

CDR3 protein: CASGSRPGGSSSYNEQFF. Written as DNA, the CDR3 is TGTGCTAGTGGTTCGAGGCCGGGGGGGTCCAGCTCCTACAATGAGCAGTTCTTC. The J gene is TRBJ2-1, the V gene TRBV12-5; 8 positions agree with TRBD2. The germline V gene encodes CDR1 LGHNT and CDR2 FRNRAP. With V trimmed by 4 bases and J by 0 bases, 11 bases remained unmatched. This CDR3 contains 18 residues.

The sample holds a few counts of this clone. This chain uses TRBV5-1 with TRBJ1-4; no definite D call. The CDR3 extends over 15 amino acids. Germline loops: CDR1 SGHRS, CDR2 YFSETQ. The V gene lost 1 base and the J gene lost 5 bases, with 12 bases spanning the gap. CDR3 amino acids: CASSLLGVQNEKLFF. CDR3 DNA sequence: TGCGCCAGCAGCTTGCTCGGGGTCCAGAATGAAAAACTGTTTTTT.

V is TRBV4-2 and J is TRBJ2-3, with a tentative D call TRBD2 (7 bases). Germline V gene data show CDR1 as LGHNA and CDR2 as YNFKEQ. This CDR3 contains 17 residues. Deletions cut 1 base from V and 0 bases from J, with 14 bases between. The CDR3 nucleotides read TGTGCCAGCAGCCAAGGAAGAGGGGGGGCTAGCACAGATACGCAGTATTTT. Its translation is CASSQGRGGASTDTQYF.

This chain links TRBV10-3 with TRBJ1-5; TRBD1 matches at 7 bases. V lost 4 bases and J lost 6; bases outside the gene matches: 9. CDR3 length equals 15 residues. Germline loops: CDR1 ENHRY, CDR2 SYGVKD. Here the CDR3 DNA reads TGTGCCATCAGTGCCCGGGACAGCTCATCTCAGCCCCAGCATTTT. It specifies CAISARDSSSQPQHF.

The chain uses TRBV6-1 and TRBJ2-5; D not certain. Per germline, CDR1 MNHNS and CDR2 SASEGT. Trimming took 2 bases from V and 5 from J, leaving 9 bases between them. The CDR3 extends over 13 amino acids. CDR3: CASSEFMRETQYF. DNA for the CDR3: TGTGCCAGCAGTGAATTTATGAGGGAGACCCAGTACTTC.